This TCR beta chain derives from a study of shared clonotypes between healthy human individuals. Turning to the study itself: Aged 18 to 49, the donors were a couple of women and a few men.

Replicate PCRs run on sorted subsets employed roughly 190 ng DNA, approximately 30,000 T cell genomes. The assay was immunoSEQ multiplex PCR, and TCRdb's table has in-frame clones only and misses some. The sample has a few million clones; 85% to 95% are singletons. Trimming cost V 2 bases and J 7 bases, with 14 bases left between them. Germline CDR1 MNHEY, CDR2 SMNVEV (reference sequence). CDR3 length: 15 amino acids. This clone was seen a single time. The healthy adult donors were HIV-negative and reported no recent acute infections or vaccinations. Every contributor of samples was a Caucasian grown-up residing in Nashville, Tennessee.

Specimen: naive CD4+ T cells from PBMCs. Subset given: CD45RA+ positively selected. The chain recombines TRBV27 with TRBJ1-4; maybe TRBD1 (6 bases). The TCR originated in a man aged 18 to 30 in good health. Some clones in this sample may be carry-over from other donors' samples. Here the CDR3 reads CASSLRGEQSEKLFF. For the CDR3, the DNA is TGTGCCAGCAGTTTAAGGGGGGAGCAGAGTGAAAAACTGTTTTTT.